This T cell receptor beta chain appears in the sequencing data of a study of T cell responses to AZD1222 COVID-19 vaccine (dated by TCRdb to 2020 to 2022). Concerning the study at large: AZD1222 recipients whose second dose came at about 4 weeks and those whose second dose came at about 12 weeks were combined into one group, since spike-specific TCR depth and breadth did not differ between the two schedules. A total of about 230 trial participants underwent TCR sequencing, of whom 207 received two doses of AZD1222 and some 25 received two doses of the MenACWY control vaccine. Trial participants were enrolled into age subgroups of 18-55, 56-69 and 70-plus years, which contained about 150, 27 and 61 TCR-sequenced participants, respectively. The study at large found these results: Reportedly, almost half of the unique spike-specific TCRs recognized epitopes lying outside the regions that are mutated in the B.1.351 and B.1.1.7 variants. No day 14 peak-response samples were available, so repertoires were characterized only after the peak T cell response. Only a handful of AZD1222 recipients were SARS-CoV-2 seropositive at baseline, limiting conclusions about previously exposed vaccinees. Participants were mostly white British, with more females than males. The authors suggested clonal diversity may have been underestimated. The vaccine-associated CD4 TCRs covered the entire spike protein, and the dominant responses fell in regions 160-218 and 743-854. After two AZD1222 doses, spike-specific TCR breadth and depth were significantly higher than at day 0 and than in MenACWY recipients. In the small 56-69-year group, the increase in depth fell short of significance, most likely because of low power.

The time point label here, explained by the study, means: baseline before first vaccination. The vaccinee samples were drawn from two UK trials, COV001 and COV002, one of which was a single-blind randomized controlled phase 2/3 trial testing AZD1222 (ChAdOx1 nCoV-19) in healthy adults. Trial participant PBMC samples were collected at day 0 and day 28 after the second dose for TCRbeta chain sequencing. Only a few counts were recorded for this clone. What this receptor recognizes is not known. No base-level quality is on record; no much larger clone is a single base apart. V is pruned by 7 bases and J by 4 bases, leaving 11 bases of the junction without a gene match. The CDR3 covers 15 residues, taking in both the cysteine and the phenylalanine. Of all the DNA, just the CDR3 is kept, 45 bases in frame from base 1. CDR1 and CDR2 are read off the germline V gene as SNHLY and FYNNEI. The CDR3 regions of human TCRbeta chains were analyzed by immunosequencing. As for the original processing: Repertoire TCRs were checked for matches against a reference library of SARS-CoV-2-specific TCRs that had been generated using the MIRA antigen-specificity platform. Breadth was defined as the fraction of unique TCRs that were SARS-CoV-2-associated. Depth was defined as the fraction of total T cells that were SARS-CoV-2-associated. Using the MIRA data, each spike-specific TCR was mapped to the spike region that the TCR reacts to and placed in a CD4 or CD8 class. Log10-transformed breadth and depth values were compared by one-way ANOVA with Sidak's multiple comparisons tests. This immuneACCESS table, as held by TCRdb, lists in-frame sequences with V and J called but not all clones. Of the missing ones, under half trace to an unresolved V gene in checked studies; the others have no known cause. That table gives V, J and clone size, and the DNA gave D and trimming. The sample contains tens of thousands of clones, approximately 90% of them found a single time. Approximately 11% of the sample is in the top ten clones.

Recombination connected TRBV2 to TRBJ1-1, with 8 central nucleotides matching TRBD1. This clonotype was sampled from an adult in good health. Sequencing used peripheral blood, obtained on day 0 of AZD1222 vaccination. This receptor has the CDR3 CASTLTGGDGTEAFF. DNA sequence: TGTGCCAGCACCCTTACAGGGGGGGACGGCACTGAAGCTTTCTTT.